One sample yielded the 9 T cell receptor beta chains listed below, sequenced in a study of control samples from healthy donors and cancer patients. Sequenced by immunoSEQ multiplex PCR; TCRdb stores in-frame clones only, minus some. The sample holds about 120,000 clones, approximately 91% seen once. The sample consisted of blood. These receptors all stem from a woman aged 18-30 years in good health.

The chain uses TRBV7-9 and TRBJ2-3, with TRBD2 matching 7 bases. CDR1 and CDR2 (germline): SEHNR, FQNEAQ (reference sequence). Losses at the gene ends were 1 base for V and 2 bases for J; bases not matched to a gene: 9. The CDR3 has 17 amino acids. CDR3 nucleotides: TGTGCCAGCAGCTTAGTAAGCGGGGAATTTTACACAGATACGCAGTATTTT. Its translation: CASSLVSGEFYTDTQYF.

The rearrangement links TRBV18 to TRBJ1-2, with 8 nucleotides matching TRBD1. Per the germline V gene, CDR1 is KGHSH and CDR2 is LQKENI. The trim removed 2 bases at V and 0 bases at J, leaving 5 bases unmatched. This CDR3 contains 16 residues. The CDR3 nucleotides are TGTGCCAGCTCACCAGATACAGGGGGAGCTAACTATGGCTACACCTTC. Amino acid sequence: CASSPDTGGANYGYTF.

The chain has TRBV4-1 and TRBJ2-6; D uncertain. The CDR3 totals 17 residues. In germline, CDR1 is MGHRA, CDR2 YSYEKL. Trimming took off 6 bases at V and 0 bases at J, with 15 bases between the two ends. The CDR3: CASRNIITASGANVLTF. The CDR3 bases are TGCGCCAGCAGAAACATTATCACGGCCTCTGGGGCCAACGTCCTGACTTTC.

The gene calls are TRBV28 and TRBJ1-1; weak D call: TRBD1 (6 bases). Germline V CDR1 and CDR2: MDHEN, SYDVKM. The V end was cut by 9 bases, the J end by 3 bases, with 20 bases between. The CDR3 sequence is 15 residues long. CDR3 protein: CASPPSGTPYTEAFF. The DNA for the CDR3 is TGTGCCAGTCCGCCCAGCGGGACACCGTACACTGAAGCTTTCTTT.

Here the CDR3 DNA reads TGTGCCAGTAGTATGGCAGGGTTTGCTGAAGCTTTCTTT. This encodes CASSMAGFAEAFF. The chain recombines TRBV19 with TRBJ1-1; D is possibly TRBD1 (5 bases). The CDR3 extends over 13 amino acids. V gave up 3 bases and J gave up 6 bases, with 11 bases separating them. Germline V lookup: CDR1 LNHDA, CDR2 SQIVND (reference sequence). The whole variable domain, remainder taken from reference TRBV19 and TRBJ1-1, is DGGITQSPKYLFRKEGQNVTLSCEQNLNHDAMYWYRQDPGQGLRLIYYSQIVNDFQKGDIAEGYSVSREKKESFPLTVTSAQKNPTAFYLCASSMAGFAEAFFGQGTRLTVV.

J is TRBJ1-6 and V is TRBV7-2, with no clear D. There are 12 residues in the CDR3. Germline CDR1 SGHTA, CDR2 FQGNSA. V lost 2 bases and J 6 bases, leaving 2 bases between the germline ends. CDR3: CASSLINSPLHF. CDR3 nucleotide sequence: TGTGCCAGCAGCTTAATTAATTCACCCCTCCACTTT. Full variable domain (missing parts from reference TRBV7-2 and TRBJ1-6): GAGVSQSPSNKVTEKGKDVELRCDPISGHTALYWYRQSLGQGLEFLIYFQGNSAPDKSGLPSDRFSAERTGGSVSTLTIQRTQQEDSAVYLCASSLINSPLHFGNGTRLTVT.

The V call is TRBV29-1, the J call TRBJ2-1; D possibly corresponds to TRBD2 (5 bases). The V end lost 4 bases, the J end lost 15 bases, and 16 bases lay between the germline ends. The CDR3 is 11 residues long. CDR1 and CDR2 (germline): SQVTM, ANQGSEA. CDR3 sequence (DNA): TGCAGCGTTGGGTACTCCAACGGGGTGTTCTTC. Amino acids: CSVGYSNGVFF.

The chain combines TRBV30 with TRBJ2-7; 13 bases are shared with TRBD2. The V and J ends lost 3 bases and 4 bases, in that order; junction bases with no gene match: 12. Germline values: CDR1 GTSNPN, CDR2 SVGIG (reference sequence). This CDR3 contains 17 residues. CDR3 in DNA: TGTGCCTGGAGAGGCACTAGCGGGGGGGCCGATCGGTACGAGCAGTACTTC. Its translation is CAWRGTSGGADRYEQYF.

This rearrangement joins TRBV30 to TRBJ2-7; TRBD2 might be the D (7 bases). Germline V gives CDR1 GTSNPN, CDR2 SVGIG (reference sequence). The CDR3 is made up of 15 amino acids. The germline V and J ends were trimmed by 8 bases and 2 bases, with 22 bases remaining between them. CDR3 sequence (DNA): TGTGCCGGGCGGGGGCTAGGATCCCCCGCCTACGAGCAGTACTTC. This codes for CAGRGLGSPAYEQYF.